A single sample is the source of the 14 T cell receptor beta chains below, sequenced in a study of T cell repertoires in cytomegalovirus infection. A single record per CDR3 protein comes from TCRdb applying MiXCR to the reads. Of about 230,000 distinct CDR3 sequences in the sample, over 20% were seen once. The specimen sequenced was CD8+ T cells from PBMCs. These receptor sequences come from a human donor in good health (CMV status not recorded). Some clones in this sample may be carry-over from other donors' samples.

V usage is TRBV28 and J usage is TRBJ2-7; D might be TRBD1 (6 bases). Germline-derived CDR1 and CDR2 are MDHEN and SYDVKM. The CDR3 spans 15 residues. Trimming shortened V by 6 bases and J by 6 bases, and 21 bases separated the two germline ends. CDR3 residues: CASSSTWDTRLEQYF. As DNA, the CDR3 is TGTGCCAGCAGCTCCACCTGGGACACCAGGCTCGAGCAGTACTTC.

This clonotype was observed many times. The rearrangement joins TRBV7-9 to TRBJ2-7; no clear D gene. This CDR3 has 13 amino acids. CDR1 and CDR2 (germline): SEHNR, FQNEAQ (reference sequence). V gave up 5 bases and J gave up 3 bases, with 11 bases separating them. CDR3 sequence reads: CASSLRPLYEQYF. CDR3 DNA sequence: TGTGCCAGCAGCCTAAGACCCCTCTACGAGCAGTACTTC.

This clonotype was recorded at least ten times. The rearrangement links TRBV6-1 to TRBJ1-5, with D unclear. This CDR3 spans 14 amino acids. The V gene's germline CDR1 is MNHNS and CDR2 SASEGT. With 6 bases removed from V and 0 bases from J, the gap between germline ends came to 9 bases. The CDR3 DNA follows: TGTGCCAGCAGCCTCGGATTTAGCAATCAGCCCCAGCATTTT. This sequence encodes CASSLGFSNQPQHF.

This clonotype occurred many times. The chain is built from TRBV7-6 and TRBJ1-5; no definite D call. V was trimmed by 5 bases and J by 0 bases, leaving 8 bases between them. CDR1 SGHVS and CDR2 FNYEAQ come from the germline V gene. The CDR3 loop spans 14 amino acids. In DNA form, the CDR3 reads TGTGCCAGCAGCCCCCTGATTAGCAATCAGCCCCAGCATTTT. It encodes CASSPLISNQPQHF.

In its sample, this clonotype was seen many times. CDR3: CASSYEGTGYTF. CDR3 sequence (DNA): TGTGCCAGCAGTTACGAAGGAACCGGCTACACCTTC. The V and J genes are TRBV6-5 and TRBJ1-2; D call uncertain. Between the trimmed V and J ends, which lost 2 bases and 8 bases, there was a span of 9 bases. CDR1 is MNHEY and CDR2 is SVGAGI in the germline V gene. The CDR3 is made up of 12 amino acids.

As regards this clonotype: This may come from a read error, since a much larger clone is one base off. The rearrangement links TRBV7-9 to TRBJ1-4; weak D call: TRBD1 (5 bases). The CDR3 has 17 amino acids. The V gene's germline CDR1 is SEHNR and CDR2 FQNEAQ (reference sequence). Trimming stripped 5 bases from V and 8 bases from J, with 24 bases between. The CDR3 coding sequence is TGTGCCAGCAGCGCGAACCGGGACTATCACATAGAAGAAAAACTGTTTTTT. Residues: CASSANRDYHIEEKLFF.

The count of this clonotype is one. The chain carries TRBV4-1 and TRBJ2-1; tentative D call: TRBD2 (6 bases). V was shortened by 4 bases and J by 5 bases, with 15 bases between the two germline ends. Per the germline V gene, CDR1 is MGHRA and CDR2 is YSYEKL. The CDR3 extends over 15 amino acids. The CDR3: CASSPRGRLDNEQFF. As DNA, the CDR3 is TGCGCCAGCAGCCCACGGGGGAGATTGGACAATGAGCAGTTCTTC.

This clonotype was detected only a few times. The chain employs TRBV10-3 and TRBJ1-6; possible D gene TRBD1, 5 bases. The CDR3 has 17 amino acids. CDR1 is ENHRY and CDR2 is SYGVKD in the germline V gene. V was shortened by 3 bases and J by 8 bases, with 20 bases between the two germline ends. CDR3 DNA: TGTGCCATCAGTGACCCCTCTCCGGGTGGAGGGGATTCACCCCTCCACTTT. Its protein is CAISDPSPGGGDSPLHF.

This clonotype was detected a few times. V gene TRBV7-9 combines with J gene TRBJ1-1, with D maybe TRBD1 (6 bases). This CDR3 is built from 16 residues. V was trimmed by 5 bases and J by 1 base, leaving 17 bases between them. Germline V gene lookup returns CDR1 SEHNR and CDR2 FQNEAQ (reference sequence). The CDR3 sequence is CASSPEGDLGNTEAFF. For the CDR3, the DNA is TGTGCCAGCAGCCCAGAGGGGGATCTAGGGAACACTGAAGCTTTCTTT.

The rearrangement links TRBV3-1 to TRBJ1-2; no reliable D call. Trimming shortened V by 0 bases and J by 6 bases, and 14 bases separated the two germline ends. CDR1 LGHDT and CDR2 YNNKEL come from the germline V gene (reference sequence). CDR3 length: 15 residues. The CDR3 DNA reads TGTGCCAGCAGCCAAGAGTTCCTCCAGCTCAATGGCTACACCTTC. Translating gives CASSQEFLQLNGYTF.

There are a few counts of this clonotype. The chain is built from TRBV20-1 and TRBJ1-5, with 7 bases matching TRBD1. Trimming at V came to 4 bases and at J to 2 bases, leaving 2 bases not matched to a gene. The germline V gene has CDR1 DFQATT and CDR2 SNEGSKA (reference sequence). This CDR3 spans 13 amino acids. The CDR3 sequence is CSATGTGNQPQHF. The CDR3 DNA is TGCAGTGCTACAGGGACAGGCAATCAGCCCCAGCATTTT.

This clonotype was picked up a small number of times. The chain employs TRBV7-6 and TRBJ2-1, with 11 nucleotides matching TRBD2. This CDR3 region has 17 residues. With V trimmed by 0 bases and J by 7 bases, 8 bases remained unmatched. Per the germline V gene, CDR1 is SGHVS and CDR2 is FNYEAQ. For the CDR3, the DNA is TGTGCCAGCAGCTTAGCCTCTTTGTCTAGCGGGGGGAATGAGCAGTTCTTC. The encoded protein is CASSLASLSSGGNEQFF.

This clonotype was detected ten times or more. The CDR3 DNA follows: TGTGCCAGCAGTGAAGGCCTAGGGGGCACAGATACGCAGTATTTT. Protein sequence: CASSEGLGGTDTQYF. V and J are TRBV25-1 and TRBJ2-3; the D gene is possibly TRBD1 (5 bases). V was cut by 2 bases and J by 1 base, with 10 bases left in between. CDR3 size: 15 residues. The V gene's germline CDR1 is MGHDK and CDR2 SYGVNS.

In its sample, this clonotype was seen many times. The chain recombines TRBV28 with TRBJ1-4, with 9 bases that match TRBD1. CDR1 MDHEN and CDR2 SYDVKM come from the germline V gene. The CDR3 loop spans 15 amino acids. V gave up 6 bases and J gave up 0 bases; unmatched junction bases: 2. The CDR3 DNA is TGTGCCAGCAGCAGGACAGGGGCAACTAATGAAAAACTGTTTTTT. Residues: CASSRTGATNEKLFF.